Listed below are T cell receptor beta chains from one sample, sequenced in a study of a mutant IDH1 vaccine in newly diagnosed glioma. Their antigen targets remain unknown. Clones were read by immunoSEQ multiplex PCR, and TCRdb kept only the in-frame ones, dropping some. The profile shows around 85,000 clones, 75% to 85% of them singletons. This material consisted of PBMCs, taken from a glioma patient whose treatment included an IDH1 peptide vaccine. The receptors here all came from a man in his thirties or forties with glioma. Some clones in this sample may be carry-over from other donors' samples. Each CDR3 is given without its conserved first and last residue. Fields, in order: V gene, CDR3 length, CDR3 protein.

TRBV7-2,12,ASSFYGTGGGYT
TRBV5-1,15,ASSLSGGQGLANEQF
TRBV27,14,ASSSQGLAGVYEQY
TRBV7-9,12,ASRYDQGRYGYT
TRBV11-2,14,ASSLLLAGGENEQF
TRBV2,8,TYGRGTQY
TRBV9,15,DRRDRDSSDYGEKLF
TRBV5-5,11,ASSLAIQETQY
TRBV28,13,ASSLGPGDSYEQY
TRBV6-5,12,AAGQALLNTEAF
TRBV27,15,ASSSGLKDMGRGAQY
TRBV27,10,ASRDTNEKLF
TRBV7-9,14,ASSLLAGVVTGELF
TRBV6-5,11,ASSYLQGYEQY
TRBV2,13,ASSPDRFSGNTIY
TRBV7-2,15,ASSLVGGLNLAYEQY
TRBV6-1,14,ASSEFWGSPDYGYT
TRBV6-6,13,ASSHWTGGYPEAF
TRBV28,11,ASRAGGTQPQH
TRBV5-6,12,ASSYTGISYEQY
TRBV10-3,13,AISPDRGPGNTIY
TRBV18,14,ASSPPGRQGRTEAF
TRBV19,12,ASSPMGKGYEQY
TRBV4-2,12,ASSLNRDRAEQF
TRBV6-5,11,ASRYELAHTQY
TRBV6-1,12,ASRPVRENTEAF
TRBV6-5,11,ASSYSRNQPQH
TRBV27,16,ASGRYRGLNLSSYEQY
TRBV30,13,AWSALSRGESEQY
TRBV12-2,11,ASRFLNRYGYT
TRBV6-5,12,ASKTEINTGELF
TRBV18,15,ASSPLYPRDMNTEAF
TRBV28,12,ASSTPGQAYEQY
TRBV5-6,11,ASSLEQRNTIY
TRBV11-2,14,ASSSGLAGGADTQY
TRBV7-9,15,ASSSPSGRAISYEQY
TRBV6-5,12,ASSVGQGTDTQY
TRBV19,11,ASSLALSNEQF
TRBV15,11,ATSDRVGTEAF
TRBV19,13,ASSIPNSPNYGYT
TRBV30,10,AWSDGRQPQH
TRBV28,11,ASSSGRVNEQF
TRBV30,13,AWSVLGGDNSPLH
TRBV7-3,13,ASSLRAGSYNEQF
TRBV7-9,11,ASSGGRSYEQY
TRBV10-1,12,ASSGGQRTDTQY
TRBV4-2,14,ASSQDLERGSYEQY
TRBV7-2,13,ASSIQGGSNQPQH